The 9 T cell receptor beta chains below all came from one sample that was sequenced in a study of blood T cell repertoires in COVID-19. TCRdb's table, derived via immunoSEQ multiplex PCR, lists solely in-frame clones and lacks some. The data contain over 75,000 clones, around four fifths of them singletons. Material for sequencing was peripheral blood. The receptors derive from a woman aged 80 or over with active or convalescent COVID-19.

The gene calls are TRBV7-2 and TRBJ2-7; D is possibly TRBD1 (7 bases). CDR1 and CDR2 (germline): SGHTA, FQGNSA. The CDR3 has 15 amino acids. Trimming pared 5 bases from V and 1 base from J, leaving 15 bases between. The CDR3 reads CASSARDSKSYEQYF. As DNA, the CDR3 is TGTGCCAGCAGCGCGCGGGACAGTAAATCCTACGAGCAGTACTTC.

In this sample, this clone turned up once. V is TRBV4-1 and J is TRBJ2-1; TRBD2 agrees at 7 bases. CDR3 length: 17 amino acids. J was trimmed by 9 bases and V by 1 base; bases with no gene match: 15. CDR1 is MGHRA and CDR2 is YSYEKL in the germline V gene. The CDR3 reads CASSQGVVGLLLGEQFF. In DNA form, the CDR3 reads TGCGCCAGCAGCCAAGGTGTCGTGGGACTACTTCTCGGTGAGCAGTTCTTC.

V is TRBV7-8 and J is TRBJ1-5; D is unresolved. The V gene lost 4 bases and the J gene lost 3 bases, with 7 bases spanning the gap. The germline V gene has CDR1 SGHVS and CDR2 FQNEAQ. This CDR3 spans 13 amino acids. The CDR3 sequence is CASSSYFNQPQHF. The CDR3 DNA sequence: TGTGCCAGCAGCTCGTATTTCAATCAGCCCCAGCATTTT.

V is TRBV5-6 and J is TRBJ2-3, with TRBD1 matching over 9 bases. Germline trimming cut 4 bases from V and 1 base from J; bases unmatched to any gene: 7. CDR3 length equals 16 residues. In germline, CDR1 is SGHDT, CDR2 YYEEEE. In nucleotides, the CDR3 is TGTGCCAGCAGCATTCCGACAGGGGGGGGCACAGATACGCAGTATTTT. As protein: CASSIPTGGGTDTQYF.

The V call is TRBV7-6, the J call TRBJ2-1, with a possible D match to TRBD2 (7 bases). The germline V and J ends were trimmed by 1 base and 5 bases, with 15 bases remaining between them. The CDR3 loop spans 16 amino acids. Looked up from germline, CDR1 is SGHVS and CDR2 is FNYEAQ. As DNA, the CDR3 is TGTGCCAGCAGCTTAGTAACTCGGGGGGCCAACAATGAGCAGTTCTTC. As protein: CASSLVTRGANNEQFF.

V is TRBV10-3 and J is TRBJ1-1; D not resolved. The V gene's germline CDR1 is ENHRY and CDR2 SYGVKD. V was pared by 3 bases and J by 0 bases, with 5 bases between. This CDR3 is built from 13 residues. CDR3 DNA sequence: TGTGCCATCAGTGAACTAGTGAACACTGAAGCTTTCTTT. It specifies CAISELVNTEAFF.

The chain couples TRBV4-1 to TRBJ1-5, with D unclear. Germline values: CDR1 MGHRA, CDR2 YSYEKL. The CDR3 extends over 16 amino acids. The germline V and J ends were trimmed by 1 base and 0 bases, with 10 bases remaining between them. The CDR3 is CASSQGALYSNQPQHF. The CDR3 DNA reads TGCGCCAGCAGCCAAGGCGCCCTATATAGCAATCAGCCCCAGCATTTT.

V is TRBV10-3 and J is TRBJ2-7; 12 nucleotides match TRBD1. The CDR3 runs 14 residues. V lost 6 bases, J lost 5 bases, and 5 bases stayed unmatched. Germline V gives CDR1 ENHRY, CDR2 SYGVKD. For the CDR3, the DNA is TGTGCCATCAGCATCGGGACAGGGGGCGACGAGCAGTACTTC. Translation gives CAISIGTGGDEQYF.

The chain uses TRBV7-2 and TRBJ1-2; 7 bases map to TRBD1. The CDR3 extends over 14 amino acids. J lost 4 bases, V lost 5 bases, and 7 bases had no gene match. Germline CDR1 and CDR2: SGHTA and FQGNSA. The CDR3 sequence: CASSLTGTPYGYTF. The CDR3 coding sequence is TGTGCCAGCAGCCTGACAGGGACCCCCTATGGCTACACCTTC.